This record looks at one T cell receptor (beta chain) sequence and its context. Its matching antigen is unknown. CDR1 is MDHEN and CDR2 is SYDVKM in the germline V gene. This CDR3 has 14 amino acids. V was shortened by 2 bases and J by 4 bases, with 9 bases between the two germline ends. This sample is drawn from a study of cytomegalovirus exposure and HLA in healthy donors. PCR amplification relied on 60 Vbeta primers (plus 13 Jbeta primers). The data were produced by immunoSEQ multiplex PCR, yet TCRdb's version contains in-frame clones alone and is incomplete. This table holds 80,000 to 100,000 clones, approximately 77% found once. Regarding the study as a whole: The study listed roughly 160 cytomegalovirus-associated TCR beta chains. Later on, an analysis tied 15,000 to 20,000 TCR beta sequences to HLA alleles at 0.05 false discovery rate. Sequencing artifact likely explains a cluster of highly shared sequence variants.

This TCR was recovered from a human donor in good health. The rearrangement links TRBV28 to TRBJ1-5; no clear D gene. The specimen was PBMCs. The CDR3 region is CASSLRRPNQPQHF. The CDR3 nucleotides are TGTGCCAGCAGTTTACGGCGGCCAAATCAGCCCCAGCATTTT. Using reference TRBV28 and TRBJ1-5 for the parts outside the CDR3, the full variable domain is DVKVTQSSRYLVKRTGEKVFLECVQDMDHENMFWYRQDPGLGLRLIYFSYDVKMKEKGDIPEGYSVSREKKERFSLILESASTNQTSMYLCASSLRRPNQPQHFGDGTRLSIL.